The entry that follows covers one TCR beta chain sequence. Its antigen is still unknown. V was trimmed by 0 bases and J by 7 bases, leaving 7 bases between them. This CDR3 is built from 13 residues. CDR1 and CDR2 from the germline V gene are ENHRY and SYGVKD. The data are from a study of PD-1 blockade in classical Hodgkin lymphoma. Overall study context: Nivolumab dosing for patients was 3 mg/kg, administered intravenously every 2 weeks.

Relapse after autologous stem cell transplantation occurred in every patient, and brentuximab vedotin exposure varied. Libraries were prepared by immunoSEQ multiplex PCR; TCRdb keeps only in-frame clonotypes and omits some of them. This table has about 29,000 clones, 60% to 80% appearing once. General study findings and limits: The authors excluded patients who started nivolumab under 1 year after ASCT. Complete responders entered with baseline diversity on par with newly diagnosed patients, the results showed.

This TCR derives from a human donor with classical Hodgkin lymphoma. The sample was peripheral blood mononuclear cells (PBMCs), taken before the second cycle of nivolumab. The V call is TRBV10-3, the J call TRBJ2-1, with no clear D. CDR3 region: CAISESGLNEQFF. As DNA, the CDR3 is TGTGCCATCAGTGAGTCTGGCCTAAATGAGCAGTTCTTC.